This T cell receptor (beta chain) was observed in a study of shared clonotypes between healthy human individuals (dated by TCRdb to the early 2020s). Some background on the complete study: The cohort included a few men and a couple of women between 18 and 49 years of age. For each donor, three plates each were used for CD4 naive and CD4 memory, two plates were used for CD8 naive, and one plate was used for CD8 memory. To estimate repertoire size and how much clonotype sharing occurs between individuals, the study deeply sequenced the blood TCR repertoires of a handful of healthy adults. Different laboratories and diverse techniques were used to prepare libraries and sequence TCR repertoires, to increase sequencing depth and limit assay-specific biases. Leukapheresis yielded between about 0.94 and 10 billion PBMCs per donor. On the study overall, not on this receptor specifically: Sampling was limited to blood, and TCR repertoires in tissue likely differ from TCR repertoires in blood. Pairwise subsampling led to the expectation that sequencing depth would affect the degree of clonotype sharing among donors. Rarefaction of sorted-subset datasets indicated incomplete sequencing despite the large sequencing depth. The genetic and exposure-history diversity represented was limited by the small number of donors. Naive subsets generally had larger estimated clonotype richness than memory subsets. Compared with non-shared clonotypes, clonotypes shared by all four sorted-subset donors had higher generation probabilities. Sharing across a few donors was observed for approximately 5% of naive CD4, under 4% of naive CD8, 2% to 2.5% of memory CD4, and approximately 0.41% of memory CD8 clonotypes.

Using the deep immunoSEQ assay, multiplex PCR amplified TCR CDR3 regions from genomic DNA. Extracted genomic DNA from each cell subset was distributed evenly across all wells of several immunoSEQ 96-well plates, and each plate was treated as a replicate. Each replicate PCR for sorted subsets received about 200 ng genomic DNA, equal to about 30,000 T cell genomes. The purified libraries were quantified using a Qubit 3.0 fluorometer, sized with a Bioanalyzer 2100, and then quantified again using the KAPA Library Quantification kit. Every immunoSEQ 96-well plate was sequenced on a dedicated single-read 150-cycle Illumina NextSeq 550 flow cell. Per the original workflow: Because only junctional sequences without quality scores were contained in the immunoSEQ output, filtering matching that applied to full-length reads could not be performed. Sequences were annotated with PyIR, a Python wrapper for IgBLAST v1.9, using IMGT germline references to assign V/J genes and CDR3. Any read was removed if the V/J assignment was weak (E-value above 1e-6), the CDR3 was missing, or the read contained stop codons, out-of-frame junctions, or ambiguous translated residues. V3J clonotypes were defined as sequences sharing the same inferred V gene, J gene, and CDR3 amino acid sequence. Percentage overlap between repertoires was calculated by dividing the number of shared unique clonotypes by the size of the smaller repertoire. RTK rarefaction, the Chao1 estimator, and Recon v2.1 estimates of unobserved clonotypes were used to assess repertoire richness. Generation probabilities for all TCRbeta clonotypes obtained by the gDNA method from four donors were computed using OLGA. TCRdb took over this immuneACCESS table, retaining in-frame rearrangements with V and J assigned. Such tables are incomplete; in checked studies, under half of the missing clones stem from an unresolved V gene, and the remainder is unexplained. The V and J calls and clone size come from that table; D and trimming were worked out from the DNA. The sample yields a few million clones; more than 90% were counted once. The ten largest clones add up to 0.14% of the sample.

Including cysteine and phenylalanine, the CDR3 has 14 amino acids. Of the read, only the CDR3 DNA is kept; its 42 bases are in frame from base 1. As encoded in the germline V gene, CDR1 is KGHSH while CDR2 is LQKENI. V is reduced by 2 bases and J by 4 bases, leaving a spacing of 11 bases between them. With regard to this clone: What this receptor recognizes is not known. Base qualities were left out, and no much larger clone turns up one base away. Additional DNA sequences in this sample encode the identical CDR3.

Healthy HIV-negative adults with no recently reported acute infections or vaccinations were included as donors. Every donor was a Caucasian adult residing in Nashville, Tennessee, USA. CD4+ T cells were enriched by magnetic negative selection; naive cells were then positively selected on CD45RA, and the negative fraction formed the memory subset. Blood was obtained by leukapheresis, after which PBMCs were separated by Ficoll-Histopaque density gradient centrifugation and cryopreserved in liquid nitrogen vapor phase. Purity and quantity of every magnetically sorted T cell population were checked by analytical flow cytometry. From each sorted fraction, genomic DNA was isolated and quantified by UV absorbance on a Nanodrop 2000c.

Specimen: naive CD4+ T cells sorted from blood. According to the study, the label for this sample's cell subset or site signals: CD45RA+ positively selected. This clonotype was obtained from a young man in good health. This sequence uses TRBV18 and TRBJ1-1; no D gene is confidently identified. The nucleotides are TGTGCCAGCTCACCAGGGCTATTAGGCACTGAAGCTTTCTTT. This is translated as CASSPGLLGTEAFF.